The clone carrying this TCR beta chain was counted only a few times. Unmatched junction bases numbered 6, after V lost 5 bases and J lost 7 bases. The CDR3 is made up of 14 amino acids. Germline V gene sequence: CDR1 SGHTA, CDR2 FQGNSA. Original methodology: Reference gene primer amplification in the assay estimated nucleated cell counts. Assay: immunoSEQ multiplex PCR; the TCRdb copy retains only in-frame clones and omits some. V, J and clone size derive from that table, while D and trimming were established from the DNA sequence. The profile shows about 200,000 clones, more than 65% of them singletons. These data are taken from a study of blood T cell repertoires in COVID-19. Whole-study context: Samples representing acute and convalescent COVID-19 were sourced from the United States, Italy and Spain. In each case, the material was cDNA or gDNA derived from T cells, B-cell-depleted T cells, or PBMCs.

The study drew participants aged about 18 to 95 years from about two dozen US areas. The sequence came from a man aged 35-49 years who had recovered from COVID-19. The sequenced material came from PBMCs or T cells enriched from blood (not recorded which). J is TRBJ1-5 and V is TRBV7-2; 9 bases align to TRBD1. The CDR3, as DNA: TGTGCCAGCAGCAACGGGGACAGGGTCCAGCCCCAGCATTTT. Amino acid sequence: CASSNGDRVQPQHF.